This T cell receptor (beta chain) was recorded in a study of T cell repertoires in cytomegalovirus infection (dated by TCRdb to the late 2010s). Regarding the study in general: Alongside well-studied HLA-B-restricted epitopes, the peptide stimulations were aimed at recently identified HLA-C-restricted CMV epitopes, whose presentation resists viral immunomodulation. The HLA type of each donor mattered for the analysis, because public TCR beta signatures pointed to carriage of CMV infection along with the matching HLA type. The study at large found these results: The ex vivo response was dominated by HLA-C-restricted CMV-specific TCR beta clonotypes, which also provided the single most frequent clonotype in two of eight donors. Carriers of CMV infection plus the relevant HLA type were discriminated by the cumulative frequency of public TCR beta family members in the study cohort and in an independent roughly 400-donor cohort.

Sequencer: Illumina HiSeq 1500. The raw public reads went through TCRdb reprocessing: fastp at Q25, MiXCR clone calling, in-frame beta chains kept. Rows are combined by CDR3 protein, so each entry shows the most common genes and DNA. This sample has roughly 990,000 distinct CDR3 sequences in its table, and less than 35% of those were observed once. Of the sample, over 12% falls within the top ten clones. This clonotype was observed a few times. Its antigen has not been determined. The sample holds no much larger clone one base away, and base qualities are not on file. The sample's treatment or condition label, in plain terms: in vitro stimulation with specific CMV peptide epitopes to enrich CMV-specific T cells. V has 6 bases trimmed and J has 3 bases trimmed; junction bases matching no gene number 17. The CDR3 measures 18 amino acids from cysteine to phenylalanine. Only the CDR3 region is kept as DNA, spanning 54 bases read in frame from base 1. The germline V gene (reference sequence) yields SGHAT for CDR1 and FQDESV for CDR2.

This chain is built from TRBV11-1 and TRBJ2-1, with 7 junctional bases fitting TRBD1. The sample was cultured CD8+ T cells from PBMCs, taken from culture after CMV antigen stimulation. The TCR was taken from a human donor in good health (CMV status not recorded). Some clones in this sample may be carry-over from other donors' samples. The bases read TGTGCCAGCAGTTCAATCCCAGTGGTGGCAGGGGGCTACAATGAGCAGTTCTTC. It specifies CASSSIPVVAGGYNEQFF.